This T cell receptor beta chain was observed in a study of early T cells in non-severe SARS-CoV-2 infection. Study at large: Sequencing used unsorted whole-blood bulk RNA, so chains lack pairing.

This clonotype has at least ten counts. Its cognate antigen is unknown. As part of library construction, unique molecular identifiers were attached to individual cDNA molecules. One entry per CDR3 protein, called by TCRdb with MiXCR from the 5' RACE reads. Of over 85,000 distinct CDR3 sequences listed, 16% are singletons. The study, taken as a whole, reports: VDJdb-based matching was biased toward anti-spike CD8 responses and missed private and CD4 specificities.

The CDR3 covers 15 residues. Germline V gene data show CDR1 as ENHRY and CDR2 as SYGVKD. The ends were cut back, 6 bases at V and 0 bases at J, with 9 bases in the middle. V is TRBV10-3 and J is TRBJ2-6; D gene ambiguous. This clonotype was obtained from an adult who was a healthcare worker with PCR-confirmed SARS-CoV-2 infection or an uninfected control (not recorded which). The source material was whole blood. CDR3 in amino acids: CAIRKQDSGANVLTF. For the CDR3, the DNA is TGTGCCATCAGGAAACAAGACTCTGGGGCCAACGTCCTGACTTTC.